This T cell receptor beta chain appears in the sequencing data of a study of shared clonotypes between healthy human individuals. Germline-derived CDR1 and CDR2 are GTSNPN and SVGIG (reference sequence). The CDR3 loop spans 14 amino acids. Trimming removed 2 bases at V and 6 bases at J, with 14 bases between. Here immunoSEQ multiplex PCR was the method, and the copy in TCRdb shows in-frame clones only, minus some. The sample contains about 490,000 clones, around 73% of which appear only once. The TCR sequence derives from a woman in her forties in good health. Some clones in this sample may be carry-over from other donors' samples. Sequenced sample: PBMCs. The chain links TRBV30 to TRBJ1-5; TRBD1 might be the D (5 bases). This CDR3 reads CAWSRGRVGQPQHF. The DNA for the CDR3 is TGTGCCTGGAGTCGGGGCAGGGTGGGTCAGCCCCAGCATTTT.